This TCR beta chain was recovered during a study of blood T cells in healthy people across ages. A single count supports this clonotype. Donors gave around 10 milliliters of peripheral blood apiece. At least 5 micrograms of total RNA were extracted per sample. A second PCR of about 7 to 12 cycles used a sample-barcoded 5' primer and a J-beta primer mix. TCRdb re-derived calls from the 5' RACE reads in MiXCR, one entry per CDR3 protein. The data show about 970,000 distinct CDR3 sequences, 45% to 60% seen once. V was trimmed by 2 bases and J by 2 bases, leaving 27 bases between them. The CDR3 runs to 20 residues. The germline gives CDR1 SGHRS, CDR2 YFSETQ.

This rearrangement joins TRBV5-1 to TRBJ2-3; possibly TRBD1 or TRBD2 for D (7 bases each). The sequence came from a woman aged 55-70 years in good health. Sequencing was done on a sample of blood. CDR3: CASSFQGEGQFVPITDTQYF. The CDR3 DNA follows: TGCGCCAGCAGCTTTCAGGGGGAGGGCCAATTTGTCCCAATCACAGATACGCAGTATTTT.